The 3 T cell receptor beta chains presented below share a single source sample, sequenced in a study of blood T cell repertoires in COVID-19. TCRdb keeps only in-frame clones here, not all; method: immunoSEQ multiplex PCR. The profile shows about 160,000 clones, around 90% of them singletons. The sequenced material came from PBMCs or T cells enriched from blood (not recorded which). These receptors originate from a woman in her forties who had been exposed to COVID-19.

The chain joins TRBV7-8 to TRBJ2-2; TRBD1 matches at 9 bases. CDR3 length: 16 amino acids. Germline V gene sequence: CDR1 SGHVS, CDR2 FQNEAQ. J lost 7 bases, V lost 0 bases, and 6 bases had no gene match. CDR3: CASSLALGQGHGELFF. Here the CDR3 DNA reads TGTGCCAGCAGCTTAGCGTTGGGACAGGGTCACGGGGAGCTGTTTTTT.

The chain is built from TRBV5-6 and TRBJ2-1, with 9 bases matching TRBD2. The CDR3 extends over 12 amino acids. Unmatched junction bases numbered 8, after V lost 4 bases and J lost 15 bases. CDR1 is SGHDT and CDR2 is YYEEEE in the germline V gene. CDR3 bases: TGTGCCAGCAGCCGCCTCCTAGCGGGAAGGTTCTTC. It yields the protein CASSRLLAGRFF.

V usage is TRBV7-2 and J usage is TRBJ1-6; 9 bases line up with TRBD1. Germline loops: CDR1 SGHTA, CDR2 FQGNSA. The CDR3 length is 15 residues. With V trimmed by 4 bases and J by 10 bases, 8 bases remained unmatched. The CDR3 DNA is TGTGCCAGCAGCTCTACCCGGGACAGGGTGTCACCCCTCCACTTT. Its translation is CASSSTRDRVSPLHF.